This TCR beta chain derives from a study of beta chain features in type 1 diabetes. Of note for this clone: The antigen is undetermined.

The entirety of the isolated RNA underwent reverse transcription, so expressed TCRB transcripts were sequenced. TCRdb's table, derived via immunoSEQ multiplex PCR, lists solely in-frame clones and lacks some. The sample records roughly 100,000 clones, 25% to 35% being singletons. Whole-study results and caveats: A greater similarity of naive, central memory and Treg TCRB repertoires was seen among patients than among healthy donors. Patients with Type 1 diabetes showed moderately but significantly shorter TCRB CDR3s in all four CD4+ subsets. More deletions and fewer insertions at VDJ junctions were found in patients with type 1 diabetes.

The length of the CDR3 is 16 residues. CDR1 and CDR2 from the germline V gene are LNHDA and SQIVND (reference sequence). V shed 1 base and J 1 base; nucleotides not matched to a gene: 5. Every donor had blood drawn once into heparin, approximately 120 mL on average. CD4+ naive, central memory, regulatory and stem cell-like memory subsets were isolated by sorting on CD45RO/CCR7/CD25/CD127/CD95/CD27. The chain is built from TRBV19 and TRBJ2-3; 7 nucleotides match TRBD2. The receptor comes from a woman aged 18-30 years with type 1 diabetes. Material for sequencing was central memory CD4+ T cells from blood. The CDR3, as DNA: TGTGCCAGTAGTATAGGGGGGGGAGACGGCACAGATACGCAGTATTTT. Protein product: CASSIGGGDGTDTQYF.